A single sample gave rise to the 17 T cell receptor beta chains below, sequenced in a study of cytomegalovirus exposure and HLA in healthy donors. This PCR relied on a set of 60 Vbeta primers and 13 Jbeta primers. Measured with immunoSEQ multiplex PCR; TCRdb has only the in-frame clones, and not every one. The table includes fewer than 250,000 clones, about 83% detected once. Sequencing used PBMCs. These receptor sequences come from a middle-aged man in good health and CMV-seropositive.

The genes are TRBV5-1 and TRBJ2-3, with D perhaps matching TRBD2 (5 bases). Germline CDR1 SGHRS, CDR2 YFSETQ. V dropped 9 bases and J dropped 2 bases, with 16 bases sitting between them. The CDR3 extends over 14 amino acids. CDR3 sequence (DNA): TGCGCCACCCGTTTAGCGACAATCACAGATACGCAGTATTTT. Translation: CATRLATITDTQYF.

CDR3 bases: TGTGCCAGCAGCTTATTCCCACTAAGTTCGCACACCTTC. Its protein is CASSLFPLSSHTF. V and J are TRBV11-2 and TRBJ1-2; D call uncertain. V dropped 2 bases and J dropped 12 bases, with 16 bases sitting between them. Germline CDR1 and CDR2: SGHAT and FQNNGV. The CDR3 extends over 13 amino acids. The whole variable domain, remainder taken from reference TRBV11-2 and TRBJ1-2, is EAGVAQSPRYKIIEKRQSVAFWCNPISGHATLYWYQQILGQGPKLLIQFQNNGVVDDSQLPKDRFSAERLKGVDSTLKIQPAKLEDSAVYLCASSLFPLSSHTFGSGTRLTVV.

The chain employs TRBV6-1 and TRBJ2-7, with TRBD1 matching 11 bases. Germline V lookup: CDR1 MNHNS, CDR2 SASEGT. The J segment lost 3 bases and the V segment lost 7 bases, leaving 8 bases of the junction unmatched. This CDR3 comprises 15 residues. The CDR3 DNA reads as TGTGCCAGCAATAGACCGGGACAGGGGGGCTACGAGCAGTACTTC. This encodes CASNRPGQGGYEQYF.

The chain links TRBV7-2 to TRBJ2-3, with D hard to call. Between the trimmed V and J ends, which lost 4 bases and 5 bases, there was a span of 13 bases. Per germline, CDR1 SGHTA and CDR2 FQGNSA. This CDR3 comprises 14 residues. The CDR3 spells CASSSHYRVDTQYF. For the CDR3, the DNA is TGTGCCAGCAGCTCCCACTACCGAGTAGATACGCAGTATTTT.

The CDR3 loop reads CASSGDRSSYNEQFF. The CDR3 DNA follows: TGTGCCAGCAGCGGGGACAGGAGCTCCTACAATGAGCAGTTCTTC. The rearrangement uses TRBV7-2 and TRBJ2-1; 8 bases map to TRBD1. The V and J ends lost 5 bases and 0 bases, in that order; junction bases with no gene match: 3. Germline values: CDR1 SGHTA, CDR2 FQGNSA. This CDR3 has 15 amino acids.

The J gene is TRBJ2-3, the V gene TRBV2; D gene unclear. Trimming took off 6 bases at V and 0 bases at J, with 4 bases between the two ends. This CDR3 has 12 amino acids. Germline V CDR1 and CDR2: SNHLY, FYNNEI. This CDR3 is CASSRSTDTQYF. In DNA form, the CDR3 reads TGTGCCAGCAGCCGTAGCACAGATACGCAGTATTTT.

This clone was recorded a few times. CDR3 in DNA: TGTGCCAGCAGCTTACCCCCCCGGCTAGCGGGAGCCAAAAACATTCAGTACTTC. Encoded protein: CASSLPPRLAGAKNIQYF. The rearrangement joins TRBV7-9 to TRBJ2-4; 8 nucleotides line up with TRBD2. CDR3 length: 18 amino acids. With 2 bases clipped from V and 0 bases from J, the junction kept 9 bases outside the gene matches. Per germline, CDR1 SEHNR and CDR2 FQNEAQ (reference sequence).

CDR3 nucleotide sequence: TGTGCCAGCTCAGCAGGGGGTAACTATGGCTACACCTTC. Amino acid sequence: CASSAGGNYGYTF. This rearrangement joins TRBV18 to TRBJ1-2; 7 bases map to TRBD1. The CDR3 is 13 residues long. With 5 bases clipped from V and 1 base from J, the junction kept 1 base outside the gene matches. CDR1 KGHSH and CDR2 LQKENI come from the germline V gene.

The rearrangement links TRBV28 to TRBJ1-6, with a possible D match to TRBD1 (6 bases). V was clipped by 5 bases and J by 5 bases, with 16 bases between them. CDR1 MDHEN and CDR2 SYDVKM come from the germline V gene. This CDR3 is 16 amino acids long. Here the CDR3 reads CASSRKWTANNSPLHF. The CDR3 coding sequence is TGTGCCAGCAGTCGGAAATGGACAGCCAATAATTCACCCCTCCACTTT.

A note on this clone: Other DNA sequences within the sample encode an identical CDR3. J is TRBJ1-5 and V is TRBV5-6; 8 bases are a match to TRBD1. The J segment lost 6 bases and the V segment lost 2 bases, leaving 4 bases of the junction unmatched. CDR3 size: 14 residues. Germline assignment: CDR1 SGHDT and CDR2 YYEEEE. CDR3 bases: TGTGCCAGCAGCTTAGGACAGGGCGGTCAGCCCCAGCATTTT. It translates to CASSLGQGGQPQHF.

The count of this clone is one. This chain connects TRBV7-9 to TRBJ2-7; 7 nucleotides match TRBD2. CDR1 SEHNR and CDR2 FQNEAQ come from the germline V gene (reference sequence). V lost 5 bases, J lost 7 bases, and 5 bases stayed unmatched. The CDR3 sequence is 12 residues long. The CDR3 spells CASSGEGREQYF. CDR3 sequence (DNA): TGTGCCAGCAGCGGGGAGGGTAGGGAGCAGTACTTC. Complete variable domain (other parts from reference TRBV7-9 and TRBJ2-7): DTGVSQNPRHKITKRGQNVTFRCDPISEHNRLYWYRQTLGQGPEFLTYFQNEAQLEKSRLLSDRFSAERPKGSFSTLEIQRTEQGDSAMYLCASSGEGREQYFGPGTRLTVT.

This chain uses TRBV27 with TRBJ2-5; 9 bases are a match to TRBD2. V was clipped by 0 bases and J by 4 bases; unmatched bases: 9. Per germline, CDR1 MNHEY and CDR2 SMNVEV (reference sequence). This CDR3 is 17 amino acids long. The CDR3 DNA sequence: TGTGCCAGCAGTTTATCGATCGGTAGCGGGGGACGAGAGACCCAGTACTTC. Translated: CASSLSIGSGGRETQYF.

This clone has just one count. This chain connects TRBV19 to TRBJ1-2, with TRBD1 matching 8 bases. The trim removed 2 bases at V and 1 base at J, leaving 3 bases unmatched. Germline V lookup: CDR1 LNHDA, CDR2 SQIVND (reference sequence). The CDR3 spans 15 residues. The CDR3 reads CASSISGQGNYGYTF. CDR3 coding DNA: TGTGCCAGTAGTATATCAGGACAGGGTAACTATGGCTACACCTTC.

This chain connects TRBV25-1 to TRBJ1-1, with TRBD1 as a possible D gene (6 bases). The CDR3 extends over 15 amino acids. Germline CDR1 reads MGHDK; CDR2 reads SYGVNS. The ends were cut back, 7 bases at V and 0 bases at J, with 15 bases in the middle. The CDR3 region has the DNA TGTGCCAGCACCGAAGGACAGCAGATGAACACTGAAGCTTTCTTT. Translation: CASTEGQQMNTEAFF.

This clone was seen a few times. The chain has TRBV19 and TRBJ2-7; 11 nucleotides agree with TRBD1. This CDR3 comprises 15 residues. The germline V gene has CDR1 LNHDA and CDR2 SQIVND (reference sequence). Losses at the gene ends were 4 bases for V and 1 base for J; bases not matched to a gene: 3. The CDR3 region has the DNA TGTGCCAGTAGTACCCGGGACAGGGGGTCCTACGAGCAGTACTTC. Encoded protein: CASSTRDRGSYEQYF.

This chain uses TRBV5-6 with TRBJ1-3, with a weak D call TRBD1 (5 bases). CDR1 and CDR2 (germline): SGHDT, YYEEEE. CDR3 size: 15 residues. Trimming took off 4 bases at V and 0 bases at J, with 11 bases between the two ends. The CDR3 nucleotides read TGTGCCAGCAGCCAGAGACAGAGCTCTGGAAACACCATATATTTT. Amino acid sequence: CASSQRQSSGNTIYF.

The CDR3 sequence: CASSPPRDSGELFF. CDR3 sequence (DNA): TGTGCCAGCAGCCCACCTCGGGATTCCGGGGAGCTGTTTTTT. V usage is TRBV9 and J usage is TRBJ2-2, with D possibly TRBD2 on 5 matching bases. This CDR3 region has 14 residues. Germline values: CDR1 SGDLS, CDR2 YYNGEE. The V gene lost 4 bases and the J gene lost 6 bases, with 13 bases spanning the gap.